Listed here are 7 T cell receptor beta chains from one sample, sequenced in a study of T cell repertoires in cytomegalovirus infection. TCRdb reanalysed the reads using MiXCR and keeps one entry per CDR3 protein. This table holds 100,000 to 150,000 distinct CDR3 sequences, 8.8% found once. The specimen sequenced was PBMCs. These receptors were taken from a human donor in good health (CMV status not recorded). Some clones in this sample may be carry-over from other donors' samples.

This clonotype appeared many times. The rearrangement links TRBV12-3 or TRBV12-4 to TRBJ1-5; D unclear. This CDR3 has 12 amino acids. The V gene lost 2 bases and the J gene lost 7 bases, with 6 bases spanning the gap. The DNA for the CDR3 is TGTGCCAGCAGTTTACCGGGGCAGCCCCAGCATTTT. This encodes CASSLPGQPQHF.

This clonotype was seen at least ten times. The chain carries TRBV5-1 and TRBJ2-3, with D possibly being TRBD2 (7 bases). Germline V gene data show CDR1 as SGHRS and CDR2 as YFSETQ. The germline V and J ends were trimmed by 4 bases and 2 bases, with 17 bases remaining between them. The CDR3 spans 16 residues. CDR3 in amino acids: CASSLQGRGHTDTQYF. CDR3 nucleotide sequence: TGCGCCAGCAGCCTGCAGGGGCGGGGGCACACAGATACGCAGTATTTT.

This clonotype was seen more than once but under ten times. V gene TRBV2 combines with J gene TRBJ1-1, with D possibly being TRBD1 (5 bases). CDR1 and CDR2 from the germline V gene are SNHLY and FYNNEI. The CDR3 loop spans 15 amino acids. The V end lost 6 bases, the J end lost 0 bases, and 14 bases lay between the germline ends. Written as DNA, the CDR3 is TGTGCCAGCAGCGCAATAGGGACGTTGAACACTGAAGCTTTCTTT. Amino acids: CASSAIGTLNTEAFF. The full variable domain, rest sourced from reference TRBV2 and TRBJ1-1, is EPEVTQTPSHQVTQMGQEVILRCVPISNHLYFYWYRQILGQKVEFLVSFYNNEISEKSEIFDDQFSVERPDGSNFTLKIRSTKLEDSAMYFCASSAIGTLNTEAFFGQGTRLTVV.

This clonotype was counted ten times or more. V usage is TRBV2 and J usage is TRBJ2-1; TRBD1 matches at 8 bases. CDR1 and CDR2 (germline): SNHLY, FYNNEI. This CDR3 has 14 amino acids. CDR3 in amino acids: CGGTGLTDYNEQFF. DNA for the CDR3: TGTGGGGGGACAGGCCTAACCGACTACAATGAGCAGTTCTTC.

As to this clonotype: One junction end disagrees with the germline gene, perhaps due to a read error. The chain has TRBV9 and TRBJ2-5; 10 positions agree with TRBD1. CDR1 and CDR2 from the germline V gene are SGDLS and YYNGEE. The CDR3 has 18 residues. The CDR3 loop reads CASSATGTGAVLGETRYF. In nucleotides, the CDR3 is TGTGCCAGCAGCGCCACCGGGACAGGGGCTGTCTTGGGGGAGACCCGGTACTTC. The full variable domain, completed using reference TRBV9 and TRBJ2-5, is DSGVTQTPKHLITATGQRVTLRCSPRSGDLSVYWYQQSLDQGLQFLIQYYNGEERAKGNILERFSAQQFPDLHSELNLSSLELGDSALYFCASSATGTGAVLGETRYFGPGTRLLVL.

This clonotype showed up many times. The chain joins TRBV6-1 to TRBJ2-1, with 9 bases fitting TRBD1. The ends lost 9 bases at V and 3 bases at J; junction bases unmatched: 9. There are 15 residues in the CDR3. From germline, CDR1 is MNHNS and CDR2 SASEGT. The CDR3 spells CASIEMTGGYNEQFF. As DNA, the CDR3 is TGTGCCAGTATAGAGATGACAGGGGGCTACAATGAGCAGTTCTTC.

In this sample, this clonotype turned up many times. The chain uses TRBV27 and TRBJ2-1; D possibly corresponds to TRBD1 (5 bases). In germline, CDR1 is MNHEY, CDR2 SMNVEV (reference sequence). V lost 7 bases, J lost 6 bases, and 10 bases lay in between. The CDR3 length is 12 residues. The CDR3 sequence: CASKKGANEQFF. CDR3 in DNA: TGTGCCAGCAAGAAAGGGGCCAATGAGCAGTTCTTC.